This TCR beta chain derives from a study of cytomegalovirus exposure and HLA in healthy donors. The study's findings and limits: With high specificity and sensitivity, the classifier reportedly diagnosed cytomegalovirus status. V segments that were indistinguishable, TRBV6-2 and TRBV6-3 among them, were omitted from analysis. For presence/absence analyses, sequencing depth was assumed to be roughly uniform across donors.

Primers for the PCR totalled 60 Vbeta and 13 Jbeta. The repertoire was sequenced with immunoSEQ multiplex PCR; TCRdb's copy has only in-frame clones and lacks some. The record lists some 30,000 clones, of which the ten most abundant hold roughly 3.2%. With respect to this clone: Its specificity is not known.

Trimming took 4 bases from V and 7 from J; bases not matched to a gene: 5. CDR3 length: 16 amino acids. Germline loops: CDR1 MNHEY, CDR2 SVGAGI. The rearrangement links TRBV6-5 to TRBJ2-1; 15 bases agree with TRBD2. The source material was PBMCs. The TCR sequence derives from a man between 40 and 49 years old in good health and CMV-seronegative. CDR3 amino acids: CASSSAGTSGRNEQFF. CDR3 in DNA: TGTGCCAGCAGTTCTGCCGGGACTAGCGGGAGGAATGAGCAGTTCTTC.